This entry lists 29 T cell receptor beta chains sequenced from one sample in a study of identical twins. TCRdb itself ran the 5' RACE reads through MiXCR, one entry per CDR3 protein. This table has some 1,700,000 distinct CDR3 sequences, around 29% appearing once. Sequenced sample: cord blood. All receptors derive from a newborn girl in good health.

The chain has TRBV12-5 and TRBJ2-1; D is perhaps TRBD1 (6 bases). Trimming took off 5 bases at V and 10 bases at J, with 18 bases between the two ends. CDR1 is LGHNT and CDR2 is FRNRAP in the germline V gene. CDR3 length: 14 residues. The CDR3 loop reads CASGMGQAIYEQFF. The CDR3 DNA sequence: TGTGCTAGTGGTATGGGACAAGCCATCTACGAGCAGTTCTTC. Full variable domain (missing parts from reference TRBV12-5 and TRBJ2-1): DARVTQTPRHKVTEMGQEVTMRCQPILGHNTVFWYRQTMMQGLELLAYFRNRAPLDDSGMPKDRFSAEMPDATLATLKIQPSEPRDSAVYFCASGMGQAIYEQFFGPGTRLTVL.

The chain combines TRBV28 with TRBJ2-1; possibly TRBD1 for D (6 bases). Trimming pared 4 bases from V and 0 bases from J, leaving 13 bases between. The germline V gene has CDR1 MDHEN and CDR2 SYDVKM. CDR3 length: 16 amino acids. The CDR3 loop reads CASSSRDKSSYNEQFF. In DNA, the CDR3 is TGTGCCAGCAGTTCCCGGGACAAGAGCTCCTACAATGAGCAGTTCTTC.

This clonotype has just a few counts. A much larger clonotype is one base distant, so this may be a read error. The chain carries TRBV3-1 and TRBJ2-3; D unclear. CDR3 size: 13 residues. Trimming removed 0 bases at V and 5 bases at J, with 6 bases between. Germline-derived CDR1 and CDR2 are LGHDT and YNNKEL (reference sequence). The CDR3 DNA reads TGTGCCAGCAGCCAAGATTGGGGAGATACGCAGTATTTT. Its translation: CASSQDWGDTQYF.

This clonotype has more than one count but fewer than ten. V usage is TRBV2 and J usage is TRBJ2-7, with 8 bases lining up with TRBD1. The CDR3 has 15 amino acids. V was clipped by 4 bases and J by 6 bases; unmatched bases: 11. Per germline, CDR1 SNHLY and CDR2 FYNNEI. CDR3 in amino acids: CASSVGGQAVFEQYF. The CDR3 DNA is TGTGCCAGCAGTGTCGGGGGACAGGCGGTTTTCGAGCAGTACTTC. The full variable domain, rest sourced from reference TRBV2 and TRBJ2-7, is EPEVTQTPSHQVTQMGQEVILRCVPISNHLYFYWYRQILGQKVEFLVSFYNNEISEKSEIFDDQFSVERPDGSNFTLKIRSTKLEDSAMYFCASSVGGQAVFEQYFGPGTRLTVT.

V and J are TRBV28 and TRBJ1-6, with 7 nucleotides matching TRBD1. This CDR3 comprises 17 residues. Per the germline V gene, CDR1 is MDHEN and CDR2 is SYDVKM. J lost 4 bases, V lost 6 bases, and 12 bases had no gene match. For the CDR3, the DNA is TGTGCCAGCAGAGGGGACAGAGTTCTCCATTATAATTCACCCCTCCACTTT. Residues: CASRGDRVLHYNSPLHF.

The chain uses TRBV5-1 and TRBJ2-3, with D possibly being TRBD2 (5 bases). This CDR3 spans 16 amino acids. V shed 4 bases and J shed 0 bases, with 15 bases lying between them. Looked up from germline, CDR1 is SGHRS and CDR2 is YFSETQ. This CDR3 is CASSPTAGASTDTQYF. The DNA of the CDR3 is TGCGCCAGCAGCCCCACGGCGGGTGCTAGCACAGATACGCAGTATTTT. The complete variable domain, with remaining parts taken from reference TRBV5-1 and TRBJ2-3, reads KAGVTQTPRYLIKTRGQQVTLSCSPISGHRSVSWYQQTPGQGLQFLFEYFSETQRNKGNFPGRFSGRQFSNSRSEMNVSTLELGDSALYLCASSPTAGASTDTQYFGPGTRLTVL.

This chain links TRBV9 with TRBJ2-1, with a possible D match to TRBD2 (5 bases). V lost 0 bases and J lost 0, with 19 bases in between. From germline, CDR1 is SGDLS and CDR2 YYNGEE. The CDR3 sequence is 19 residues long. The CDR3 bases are TGTGCCAGCAGCGTAGCCCTTTCGTTGAGCGGAAGCTCCTACAATGAGCAGTTCTTC. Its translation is CASSVALSLSGSSYNEQFF.

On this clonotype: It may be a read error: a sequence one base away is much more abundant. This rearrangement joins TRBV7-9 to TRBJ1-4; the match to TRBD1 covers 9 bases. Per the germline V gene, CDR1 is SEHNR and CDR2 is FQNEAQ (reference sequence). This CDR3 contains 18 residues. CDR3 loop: CAGSLGDRADATNEKLFF. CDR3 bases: TGTGCCGGCAGCTTAGGGGACAGGGCCGATGCAACTAATGAAAAACTGTTTTTT.

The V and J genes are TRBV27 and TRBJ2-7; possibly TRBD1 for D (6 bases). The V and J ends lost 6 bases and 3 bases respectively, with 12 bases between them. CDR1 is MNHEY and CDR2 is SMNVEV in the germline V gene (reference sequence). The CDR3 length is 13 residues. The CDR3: CASSNRQDYEQYF. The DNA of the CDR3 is TGTGCCAGCAGCAACCGACAGGACTACGAGCAGTACTTC.

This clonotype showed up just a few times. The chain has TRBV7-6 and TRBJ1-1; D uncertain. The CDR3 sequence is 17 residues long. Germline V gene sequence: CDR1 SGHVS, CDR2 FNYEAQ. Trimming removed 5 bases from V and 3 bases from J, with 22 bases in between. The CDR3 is CASSRDNRPGFYTEAFF. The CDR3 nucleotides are TGTGCCAGCAGCCGGGATAATCGGCCAGGATTCTACACTGAAGCTTTCTTT.

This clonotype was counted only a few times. CDR3 protein: CASRGQGASSYNEQFF. As DNA, the CDR3 is TGTGCCAGCAGGGGACAGGGGGCGAGCTCCTACAATGAGCAGTTCTTC. The rearrangement uses TRBV2 and TRBJ2-1, with 12 nucleotides matching TRBD1. This CDR3 is 16 amino acids long. V was clipped by 6 bases and J by 0 bases; unmatched bases: 3. Germline CDR1 and CDR2: SNHLY and FYNNEI.

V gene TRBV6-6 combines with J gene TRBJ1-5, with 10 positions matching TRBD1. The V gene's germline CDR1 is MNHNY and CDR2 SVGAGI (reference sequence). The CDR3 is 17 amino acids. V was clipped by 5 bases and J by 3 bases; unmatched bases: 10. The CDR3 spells CASSTTGGFLSNQPQHF. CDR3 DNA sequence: TGTGCCAGCAGTACGACAGGGGGCTTCCTGTCCAATCAGCCCCAGCATTTT.

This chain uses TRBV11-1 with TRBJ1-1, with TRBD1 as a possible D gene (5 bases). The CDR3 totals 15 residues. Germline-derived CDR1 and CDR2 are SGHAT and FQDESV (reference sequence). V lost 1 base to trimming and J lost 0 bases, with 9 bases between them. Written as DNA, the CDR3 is TGTGCCAGCAGCTTAGGGGGGGAGTTGAACACTGAAGCTTTCTTT. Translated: CASSLGGELNTEAFF.

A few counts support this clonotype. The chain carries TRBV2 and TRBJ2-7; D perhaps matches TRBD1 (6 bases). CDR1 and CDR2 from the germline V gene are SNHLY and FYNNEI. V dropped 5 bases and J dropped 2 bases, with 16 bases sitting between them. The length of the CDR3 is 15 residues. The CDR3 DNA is TGTGCCAGCAGTTCGATTAGACAGGCCGCCTACGAGCAGTACTTC. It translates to CASSSIRQAAYEQYF.

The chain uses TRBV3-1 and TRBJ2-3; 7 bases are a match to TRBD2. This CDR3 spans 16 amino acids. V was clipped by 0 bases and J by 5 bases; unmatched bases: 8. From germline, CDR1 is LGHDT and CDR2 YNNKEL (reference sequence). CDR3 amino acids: CASSQDPATSRDTQYF. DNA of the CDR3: TGTGCCAGCAGCCAAGACCCGGCGACTAGCCGAGATACGCAGTATTTT.

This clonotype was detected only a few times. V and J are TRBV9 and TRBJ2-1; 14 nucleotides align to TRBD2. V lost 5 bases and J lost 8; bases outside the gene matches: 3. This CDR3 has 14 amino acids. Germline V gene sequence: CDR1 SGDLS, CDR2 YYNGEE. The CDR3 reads CASRPGLAGDEQFF. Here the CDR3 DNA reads TGTGCCAGCAGACCGGGACTAGCGGGAGATGAGCAGTTCTTC.

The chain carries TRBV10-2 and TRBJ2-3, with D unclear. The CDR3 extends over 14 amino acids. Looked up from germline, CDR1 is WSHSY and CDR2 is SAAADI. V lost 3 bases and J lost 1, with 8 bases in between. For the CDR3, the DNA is TGCGCCAGCAGTGACTCCTGGGGCACAGATACGCAGTATTTT. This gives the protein CASSDSWGTDTQYF.

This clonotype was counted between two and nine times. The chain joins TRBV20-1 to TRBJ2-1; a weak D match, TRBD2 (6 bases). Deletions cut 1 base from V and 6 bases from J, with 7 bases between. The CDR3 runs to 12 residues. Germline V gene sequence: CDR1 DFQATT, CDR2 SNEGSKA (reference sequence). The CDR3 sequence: CSARGGINEQFF. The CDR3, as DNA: TGCAGTGCTAGAGGCGGGATCAATGAGCAGTTCTTC.

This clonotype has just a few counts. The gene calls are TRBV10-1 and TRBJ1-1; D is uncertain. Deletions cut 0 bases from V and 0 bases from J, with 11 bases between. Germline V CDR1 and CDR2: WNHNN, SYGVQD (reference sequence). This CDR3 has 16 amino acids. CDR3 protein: CASSESKYALNTEAFF. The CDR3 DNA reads TGCGCCAGCAGTGAGTCGAAATACGCCCTGAACACTGAAGCTTTCTTT.

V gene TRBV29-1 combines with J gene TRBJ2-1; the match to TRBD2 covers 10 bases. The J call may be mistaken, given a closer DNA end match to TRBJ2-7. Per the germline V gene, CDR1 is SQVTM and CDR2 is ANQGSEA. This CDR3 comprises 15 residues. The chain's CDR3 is CSSAGGSSSYNEQYF. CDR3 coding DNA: TGCAGCTCAGCGGGGGGGTCGAGCTCCTACAATGAGCAGTACTTC.

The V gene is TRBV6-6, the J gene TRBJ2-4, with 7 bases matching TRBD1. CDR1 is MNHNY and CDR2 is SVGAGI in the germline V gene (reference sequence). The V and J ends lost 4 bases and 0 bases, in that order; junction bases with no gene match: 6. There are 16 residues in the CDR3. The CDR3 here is CASSSYRGIAKNIQYF. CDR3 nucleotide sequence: TGTGCCAGCAGTTCATACAGGGGAATAGCCAAAAACATTCAGTACTTC.

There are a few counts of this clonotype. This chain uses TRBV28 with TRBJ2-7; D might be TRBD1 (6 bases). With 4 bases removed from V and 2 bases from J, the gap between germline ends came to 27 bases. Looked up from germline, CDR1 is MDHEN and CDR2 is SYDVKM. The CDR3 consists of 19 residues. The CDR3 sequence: CASSYTRRGLARGTYEQYF. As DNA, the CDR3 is TGTGCCAGCAGTTACACACGAAGGGGATTAGCTAGGGGGACCTACGAGCAGTACTTC.

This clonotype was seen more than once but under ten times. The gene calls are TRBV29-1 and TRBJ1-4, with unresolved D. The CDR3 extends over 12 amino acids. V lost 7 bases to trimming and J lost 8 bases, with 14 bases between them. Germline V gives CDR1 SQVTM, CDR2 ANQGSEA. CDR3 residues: CSAAWVGEKLFF. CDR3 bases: TGCAGCGCCGCTTGGGTTGGCGAAAAACTGTTTTTT.

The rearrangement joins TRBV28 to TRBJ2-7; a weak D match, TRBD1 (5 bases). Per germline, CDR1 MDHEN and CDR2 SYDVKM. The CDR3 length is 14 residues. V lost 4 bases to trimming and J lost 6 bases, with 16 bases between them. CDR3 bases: TGTGCCAGCAGTTCCCCCGATGGGGCGGCCGAGCAGTACTTC. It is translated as CASSSPDGAAEQYF. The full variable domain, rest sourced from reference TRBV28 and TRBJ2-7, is DVKVTQSSRYLVKRTGEKVFLECVQDMDHENMFWYRQDPGLGLRLIYFSYDVKMKEKGDIPEGYSVSREKKERFSLILESASTNQTSMYLCASSSPDGAAEQYFGPGTRLTVT.

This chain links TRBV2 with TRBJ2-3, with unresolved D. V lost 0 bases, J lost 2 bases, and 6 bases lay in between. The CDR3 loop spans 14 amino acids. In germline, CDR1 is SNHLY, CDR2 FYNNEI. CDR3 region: CASSEAPLTDTQYF. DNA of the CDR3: TGTGCCAGCAGTGAAGCCCCCCTCACAGATACGCAGTATTTT.

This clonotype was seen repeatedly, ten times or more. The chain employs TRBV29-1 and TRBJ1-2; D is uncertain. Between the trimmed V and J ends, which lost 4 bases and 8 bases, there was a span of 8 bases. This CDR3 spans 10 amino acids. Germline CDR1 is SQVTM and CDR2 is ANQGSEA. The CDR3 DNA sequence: TGCAGCGTTGCGGGATCAGGCTACACCTTC. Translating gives CSVAGSGYTF.

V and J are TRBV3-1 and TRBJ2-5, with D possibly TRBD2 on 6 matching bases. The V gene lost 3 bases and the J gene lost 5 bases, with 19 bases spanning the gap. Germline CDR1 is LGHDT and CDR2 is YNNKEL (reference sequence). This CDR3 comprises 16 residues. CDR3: CASSHPLLAISETQYF. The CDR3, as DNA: TGTGCCAGCAGCCATCCGCTGCTAGCGATTTCGGAGACCCAGTACTTC.

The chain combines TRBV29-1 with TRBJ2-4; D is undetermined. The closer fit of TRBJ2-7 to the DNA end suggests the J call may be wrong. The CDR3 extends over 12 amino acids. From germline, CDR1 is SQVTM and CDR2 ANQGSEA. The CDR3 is CSVSPVVDEQYF. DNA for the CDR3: TGCAGCGTTTCTCCGGTAGTGGACGAGCAGTACTTC.

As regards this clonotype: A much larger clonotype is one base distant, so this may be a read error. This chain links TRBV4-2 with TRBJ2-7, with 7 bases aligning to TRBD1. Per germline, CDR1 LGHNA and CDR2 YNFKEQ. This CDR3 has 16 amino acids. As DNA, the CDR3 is TGTGTCAGCAGCCACGGACGGACAGGTAACCTTTACGAGCAGTACTTC. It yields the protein CVSSHGRTGNLYEQYF.